Listed below are T cell receptor beta chains from one sample, sequenced in a study of blood T cell repertoires in COVID-19. TCRdb's table, derived via immunoSEQ multiplex PCR, lists solely in-frame clones and lacks some. The table lists a few hundred thousand clones, about 88% of them singletons. The sequenced sample was PBMCs or T cells enriched from blood (not recorded which). These receptors all stem from a woman younger than 30 who had recovered from COVID-19. The CDR3 runs from the conserved cysteine through the conserved F or W. The order of the fields is D gene, J gene, clone size, V gene, CDR3 DNA, CDR3 protein. A D gene is named only where the DNA matches it firmly. The size entry is marked missing in some rows and otherwise reads once, few, many or a size class.

>.|TRBJ1-2|.|TRBV18
TGTGCCAGCTCACCATCACTCAATGGCTACACCTTC
CASSPSLNGYTF
>.|TRBJ2-7|.|TRBV27
TGTGCCAGCAGTTTATCTAGGGGTTCCTACGAGCAGTACTTC
CASSLSRGSYEQYF
>.|TRBJ2-3|.|TRBV27
TGTGCCAGCAGTTTGGGGGGGGCTGGAGATACGCAGTATTTT
CASSLGGAGDTQYF
>TRBD2|TRBJ2-3|.|TRBV4-2
TGTGCCAGCAGCCAGGGGGGGACGGTAGCGGATACGCAGTATTTT
CASSQGGTVADTQYF
>.|TRBJ1-1|once|TRBV27
TGTGCCAGCAGTTTCTCTTCGACATTCCTGAACACTGAAGCTTTCTTT
CASSFSSTFLNTEAFF
>.|TRBJ2-7|.|TRBV7-3
TGTGCCAGCAGCTTAACCGGCGGTTACGCCTACGAGCAGTACTTC
CASSLTGGYAYEQYF
>.|TRBJ2-5|.|TRBV7-9
TGTGCCAGCACCATCGGCGGTAAACAAGAGACCCAGTACTTC
CASTIGGKQETQYF
>TRBD1|TRBJ1-1|.|TRBV6-5
TGTGCCAGCAGTTATTGGACAGGGTCTGAAGCTTTCTTT
CASSYWTGSEAFF
>.|TRBJ2-7|.|TRBV5-1
TGCGCCAGCAGCTTTCAAGGGGGTAGCTACGAGCAGTACTTC
CASSFQGGSYEQYF
>.|TRBJ2-7|.|TRBV29-1
TGCAGCGTTGAAGATCTCTACGAGCAGTACTTC
CSVEDLYEQYF
>TRBD1|TRBJ1-6|.|TRBV28
TGTGCCAGCAGTGTTCCGGGACAGGATCGATCACCCCTCCACTTT
CASSVPGQDRSPLHF
>TRBD1|TRBJ1-4|.|TRBV7-2
TGTGCCAGCAGCTTAGCTGTATGGGGACAGGGCAGAGAAAAACTGTTTTTT
CASSLAVWGQGREKLFF
>TRBD1|TRBJ2-2|.|TRBV7-3
TGTGCCAGCGCGACAGGGGGCATTTACACCGGGGAGCTGTTTTTT
CASATGGIYTGELFF
>.|TRBJ1-6|.|TRBV30
TGTGCCTGGAGTCTAGGCAGCTCCTATAATTCACCCCTCCACTTT
CAWSLGSSYNSPLHF
>TRBD2|TRBJ2-1|.|TRBV24-1
TGTGCCACCAGTGATATCAGGGGAGCGGGGGTCGATGAGCAGTTCTTC
CATSDIRGAGVDEQFF
>TRBD1|TRBJ1-6|.|TRBV7-3
TGTGCCAGCAGCTTAGGTAGGACAGGCCACTATAATTCACCCCTCCACTTT
CASSLGRTGHYNSPLHF
>.|TRBJ2-4|.|TRBV25-1
TGTGCCAGCAACCACTCACCCGGGGCCAAAAACATTCAGTACTTC
CASNHSPGAKNIQYF
>.|TRBJ1-1|.|TRBV2
TGTGCCAGCAGCAGGGTCATATCGGTCCCTGAAGCTTTCTTT
CASSRVISVPEAFF
>TRBD2|TRBJ2-7|.|TRBV6-5
TGTGCCAGCAGTTACCCCCCCGGGGTAGCGGGGAGTGAGCAGTACTTC
CASSYPPGVAGSEQYF
>.|TRBJ1-1|.|TRBV7-3
TGTGCCAGCAGCTTGGGACTGCTGAACACTGAAGCTTTCTTT
CASSLGLLNTEAFF
>TRBD1|TRBJ1-1|.|TRBV30
TGTGCCTGGAGTGTAAGATTAGACAGGGGCACTGAAGCTTTCTTT
CAWSVRLDRGTEAFF
>TRBD1|TRBJ2-3|.|TRBV6-5
TGTGCCAGCAGTCGGGACAGCGATGCAGATACGCAGTATTTT
CASSRDSDADTQYF
>TRBD1|TRBJ1-1|.|TRBV5-6
TGTGCCAGCAGCTCCCAAGGGGGCCCTGAAGCTTTCTTT
CASSSQGGPEAFF
>TRBD2|TRBJ2-7|.|TRBV7-8
TGTGCCAGCAGATTTAGCGGGGAGCAGTACTTC
CASRFSGEQYF
>.|TRBJ1-2|.|TRBV9
TGTGCCAGCAGCGCCGGGGGAATAGCTAACTATGGCTACACCTTC
CASSAGGIANYGYTF
>TRBD1|TRBJ1-1|.|TRBV2
TGTGCCACTAGACAGGGACCCACTGAAGCTTTCTTT
CATRQGPTEAFF
>TRBD1|TRBJ2-7|.|TRBV6-5
TGTGCCAGCAGTTACGGGGGGACAGGGAGCTACGAGCAGTACTTC
CASSYGGTGSYEQYF